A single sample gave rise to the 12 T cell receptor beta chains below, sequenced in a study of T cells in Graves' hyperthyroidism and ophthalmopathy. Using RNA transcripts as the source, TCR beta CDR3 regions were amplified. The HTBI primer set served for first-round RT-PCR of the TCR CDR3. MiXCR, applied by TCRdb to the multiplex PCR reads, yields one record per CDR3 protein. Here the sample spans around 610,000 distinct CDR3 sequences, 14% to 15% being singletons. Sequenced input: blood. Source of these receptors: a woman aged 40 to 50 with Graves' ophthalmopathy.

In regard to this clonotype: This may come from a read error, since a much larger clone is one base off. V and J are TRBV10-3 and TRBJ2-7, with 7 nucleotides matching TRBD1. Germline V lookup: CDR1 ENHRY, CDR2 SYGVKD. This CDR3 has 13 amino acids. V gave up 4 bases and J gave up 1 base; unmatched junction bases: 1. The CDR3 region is CAISGDSSYEQYF. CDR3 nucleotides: TGTGCCATCAGTGGGGACAGTTCCTACGAGCAGTACTTC.

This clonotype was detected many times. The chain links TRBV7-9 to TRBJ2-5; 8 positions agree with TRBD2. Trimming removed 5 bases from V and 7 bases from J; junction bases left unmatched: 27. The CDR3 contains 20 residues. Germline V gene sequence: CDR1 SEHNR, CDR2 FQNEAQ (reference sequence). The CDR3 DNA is TGTGCCAGCAGCCCAACACTGGGGGGACCAGGACTAGCTGAACCAGGGACCCAGTACTTC. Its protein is CASSPTLGGPGLAEPGTQYF.

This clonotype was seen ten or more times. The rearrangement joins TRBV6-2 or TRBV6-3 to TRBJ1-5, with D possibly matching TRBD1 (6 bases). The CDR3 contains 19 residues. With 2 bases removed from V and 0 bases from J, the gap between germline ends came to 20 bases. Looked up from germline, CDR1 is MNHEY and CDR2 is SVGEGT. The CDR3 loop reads CASSYQQGGLTISNQPQHF. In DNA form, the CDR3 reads TGTGCCAGCAGTTACCAACAGGGCGGCTTAACTATTAGCAATCAGCCCCAGCATTTT.

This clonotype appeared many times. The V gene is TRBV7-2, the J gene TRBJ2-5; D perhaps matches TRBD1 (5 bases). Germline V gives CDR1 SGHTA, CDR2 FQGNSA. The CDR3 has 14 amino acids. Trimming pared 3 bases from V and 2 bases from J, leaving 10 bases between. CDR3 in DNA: TGTGCCAGCAGCTTGACAGAGAATCAAGAGACCCAGTACTTC. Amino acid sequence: CASSLTENQETQYF. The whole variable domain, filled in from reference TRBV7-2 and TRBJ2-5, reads GAGVSQSPSNKVTEKGKDVELRCDPISGHTALYWYRQSLGQGLEFLIYFQGNSAPDKSGLPSDRFSAERTGGSVSTLTIQRTQQEDSAVYLCASSLTENQETQYFGPGTRLLVL.

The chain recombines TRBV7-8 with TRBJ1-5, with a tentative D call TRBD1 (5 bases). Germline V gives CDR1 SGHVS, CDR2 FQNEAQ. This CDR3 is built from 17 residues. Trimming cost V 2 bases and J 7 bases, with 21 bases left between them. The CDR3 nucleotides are TGTGCCAGCAGCTTAAAAGCCCAGAGAGGGACCGAACAGCCCCAGCATTTT. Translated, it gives CASSLKAQRGTEQPQHF.

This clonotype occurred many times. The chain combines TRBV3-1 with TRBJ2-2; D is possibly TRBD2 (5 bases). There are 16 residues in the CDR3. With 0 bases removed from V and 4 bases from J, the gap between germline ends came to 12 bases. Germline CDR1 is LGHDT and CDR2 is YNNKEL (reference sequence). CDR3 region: CASSQDRGIPTGELFF. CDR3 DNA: TGTGCCAGCAGCCAAGATAGAGGGATCCCCACCGGGGAGCTGTTTTTT.

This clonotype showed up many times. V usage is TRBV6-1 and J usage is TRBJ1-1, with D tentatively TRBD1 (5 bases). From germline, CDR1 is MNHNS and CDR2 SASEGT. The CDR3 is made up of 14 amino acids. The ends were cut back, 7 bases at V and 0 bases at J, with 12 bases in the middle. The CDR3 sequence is CASNGARMNTEAFF. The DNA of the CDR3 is TGTGCCAGCAACGGGGCGCGGATGAACACTGAAGCTTTCTTT.

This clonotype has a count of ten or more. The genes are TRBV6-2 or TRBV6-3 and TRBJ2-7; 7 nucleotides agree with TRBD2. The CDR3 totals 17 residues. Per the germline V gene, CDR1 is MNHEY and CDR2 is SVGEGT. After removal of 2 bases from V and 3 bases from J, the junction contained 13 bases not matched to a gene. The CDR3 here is CASSYPMGGRENYEQYF. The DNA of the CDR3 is TGTGCCAGCAGTTACCCGATGGGCGGGAGAGAAAACTACGAGCAGTACTTC.

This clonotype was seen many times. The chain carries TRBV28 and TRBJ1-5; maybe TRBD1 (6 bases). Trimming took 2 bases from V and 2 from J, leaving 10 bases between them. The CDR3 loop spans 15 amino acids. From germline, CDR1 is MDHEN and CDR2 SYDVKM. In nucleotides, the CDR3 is TGTGCCAGCAGTTTAAGGGGGAGGGGCAATCAGCCCCAGCATTTT. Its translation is CASSLRGRGNQPQHF.

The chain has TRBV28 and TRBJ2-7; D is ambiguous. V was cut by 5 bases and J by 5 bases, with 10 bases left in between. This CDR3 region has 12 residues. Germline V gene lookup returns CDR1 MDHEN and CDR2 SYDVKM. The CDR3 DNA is TGTGCCAGCAGTCCGCAAGCAGACGAGCAGTACTTC. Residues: CASSPQADEQYF.

The CDR3 sequence is CATSRVWDYGYTF. The CDR3, as DNA: TGTGCCACCAGCAGAGTCTGGGACTATGGCTACACCTTC. The rearrangement uses TRBV15 and TRBJ1-2; D uncertain. V lost 1 base and J lost 3, with 6 bases in between. Germline V gene sequence: CDR1 LNHNV, CDR2 YYDKDF (reference sequence). The CDR3 is made up of 13 amino acids.

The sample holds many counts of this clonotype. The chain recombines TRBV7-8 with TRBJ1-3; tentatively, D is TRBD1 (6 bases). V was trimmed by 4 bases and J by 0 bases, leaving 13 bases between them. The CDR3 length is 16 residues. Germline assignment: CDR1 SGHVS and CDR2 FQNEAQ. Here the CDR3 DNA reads TGTGCCAGCAGCTCTAGTTGGACAGCCTCTGGAAACACCATATATTTT. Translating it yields CASSSSWTASGNTIYF.